This TCR beta chain was profiled in a study of blood T cell repertoires in COVID-19. Authors' data handling: Using reference gene primer amplification, nucleated cell counts were estimated. The method was immunoSEQ multiplex PCR; TCRdb's version includes in-frame clones alone and lacks a portion of them. Clone size and the V and J calls come from that table; the DNA yielded D and trimming. The sample consists of under 60,000 clones, 89% of them appearing once. Sequencing was done on a sample of peripheral blood. The TCR was taken from a man aged 55 to 70 with acute or convalescent COVID-19.

This CDR3 is CASSWGGRETQYF. The CDR3 DNA reads as TGTGCCAGCAGCTGGGGGGGACGGGAGACCCAGTACTTC. J is TRBJ2-5 and V is TRBV7-2, with 7 bases identical to TRBD2. This CDR3 is 13 amino acids long. V lost 4 bases to trimming and J lost 5 bases; unmatched junction nucleotides: 4. CDR1 SGHTA and CDR2 FQGNSA come from the germline V gene. The variable domain in full, with the rest retrieved from reference TRBV7-2 and TRBJ2-5, is GAGVSQSPSNKVTEKGKDVELRCDPISGHTALYWYRQSLGQGLEFLIYFQGNSAPDKSGLPSDRFSAERTGGSVSTLTIQRTQQEDSAVYLCASSWGGRETQYFGPGTRLLVL.